This T cell receptor (beta chain) is from a study of blood T cell repertoires in COVID-19. The repertoire was sequenced with immunoSEQ multiplex PCR; TCRdb's copy has only in-frame clones and lacks some. The repertoire holds about 220,000 clones, with around 82% as singletons. The clonotype comes from a human donor in a cohort sampled during active COVID-19. Sequencing input: peripheral blood.

The CDR3 spells CASSLIADTQYF. The CDR3 nucleotides read TGTGCCAGCAGCCTTATCGCAGATACGCAGTATTTT. The V and J genes are TRBV7-9 and TRBJ2-3; D call uncertain. Between the trimmed V and J ends, which lost 5 bases and 4 bases, there was a span of 7 bases. Germline V CDR1 and CDR2: SEHNR, FQNEAQ (reference sequence). This CDR3 contains 12 residues.